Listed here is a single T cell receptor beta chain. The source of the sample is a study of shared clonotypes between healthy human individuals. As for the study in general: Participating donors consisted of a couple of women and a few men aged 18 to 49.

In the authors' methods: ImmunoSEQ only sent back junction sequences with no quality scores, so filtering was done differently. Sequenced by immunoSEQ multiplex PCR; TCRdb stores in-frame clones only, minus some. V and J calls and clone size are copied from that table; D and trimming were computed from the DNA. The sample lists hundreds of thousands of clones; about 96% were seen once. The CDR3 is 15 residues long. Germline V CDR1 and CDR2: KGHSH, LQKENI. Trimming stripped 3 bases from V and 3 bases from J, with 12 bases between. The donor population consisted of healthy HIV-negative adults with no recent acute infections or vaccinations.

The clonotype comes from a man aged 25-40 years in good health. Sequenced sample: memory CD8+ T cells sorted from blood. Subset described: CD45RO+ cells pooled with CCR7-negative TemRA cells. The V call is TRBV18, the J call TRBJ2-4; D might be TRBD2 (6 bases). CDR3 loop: CASSPAGLYKNIQYF. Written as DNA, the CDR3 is TGTGCCAGCTCACCGGCGGGACTTTACAAAAACATTCAGTACTTC.